This entry lists 32 T cell receptor beta chains sequenced from one sample in a study of cytomegalovirus exposure and HLA in healthy donors. Primers for the PCR totalled 60 Vbeta and 13 Jbeta. TCRdb's table, derived via immunoSEQ multiplex PCR, lists solely in-frame clones and lacks some. The table shows some 190,000 clones, with around 82% occurring only once. Sequencing used PBMCs. The receptors derive from a man between 35 and 55 years old in good health and CMV-seropositive.

Details on this clone: At one boundary the junction diverges from the germline segment, which might be a read error. This rearrangement joins TRBV11-3 to TRBJ2-7; 8 bases map to TRBD1. This CDR3 contains 16 residues. Germline V gene lookup returns CDR1 SGHNT and CDR2 YENEEA. The CDR3 loop reads CASSLLTGTGSSEQYF. The CDR3 DNA sequence: TGTGCCAGCAGTTTACTCACCGGGACAGGTTCCTCCGAGCAGTACTTC.

This sequence joins TRBV7-2 and TRBJ1-5; TRBD1 matches at 7 bases. Germline lookup yields CDR1 SGHTA and CDR2 FQGNSA. The CDR3 totals 13 residues. V was clipped by 1 base and J by 7 bases; unmatched bases: 1. The CDR3 region is CASSLDRGQPQHF. CDR3 nucleotides: TGTGCCAGCAGCTTAGACAGGGGACAGCCCCAGCATTTT.

The rearrangement links TRBV11-2 to TRBJ2-2; D ambiguous. The ends were cut back, 1 base at V and 0 bases at J, with 6 bases in the middle. Germline CDR1 is SGHAT and CDR2 is FQNNGV. CDR3 length: 15 amino acids. CDR3 amino acids: CASSLGQTNTGELFF. For the CDR3, the DNA is TGTGCCAGCAGCTTAGGGCAGACGAACACCGGGGAGCTGTTTTTT.

The DNA of the CDR3 is TGCGCCAGCAGCGGTCGGCGGCCGCCTCCAGATACGCAGTATTTT. Residues: CASSGRRPPPDTQYF. The chain has TRBV10-1 and TRBJ2-3; D is ambiguous. Trimming shortened V by 6 bases and J by 4 bases, and 17 bases separated the two germline ends. Germline-derived CDR1 and CDR2 are WNHNN and SYGVQD (reference sequence). The CDR3 has 15 residues.

This chain uses TRBV5-4 with TRBJ1-3; the D is unclear. With 4 bases removed from V and 0 bases from J, the gap between germline ends came to 14 bases. This CDR3 contains 16 residues. In germline, CDR1 is SGHNT, CDR2 YYREEE (reference sequence). As DNA, the CDR3 is TGTGCCAGCAGCAAAACGGGGTGGGTCTCTGGAAACACCATATATTTT. Translated, it gives CASSKTGWVSGNTIYF.

CDR3 nucleotides: TGTGCCAGCAGTCCCCCAGGGGGCCCCTCACCCCTCCACTTT. This codes for CASSPPGGPSPLHF. This chain connects TRBV28 to TRBJ1-6; 8 bases agree with TRBD1. Germline-derived CDR1 and CDR2 are MDHEN and SYDVKM. With V trimmed by 5 bases and J by 10 bases, 7 bases remained unmatched. The CDR3 is made up of 14 amino acids.

The CDR3 spells CASSNLAGGRNEQFF. CDR3 DNA: TGTGCCAGCAGTAACCTAGCGGGAGGGCGAAATGAGCAGTTCTTC. V is TRBV6-5 and J is TRBJ2-1; the match to TRBD2 covers 12 bases. V lost 5 bases, J lost 7 bases, and 6 bases stayed unmatched. Germline V gives CDR1 MNHEY, CDR2 SVGAGI. CDR3 length equals 15 residues.

The chain links TRBV5-4 to TRBJ2-7; 11 nucleotides match TRBD2. Germline V gene lookup returns CDR1 SGHNT and CDR2 YYREEE (reference sequence). The trim removed 2 bases at V and 6 bases at J, leaving 4 bases unmatched. The CDR3 consists of 14 residues. The CDR3 sequence is CASSFPSGRSEQYF. The CDR3, as DNA: TGTGCCAGCAGCTTCCCTAGCGGGAGGTCCGAGCAGTACTTC.

This chain joins TRBV28 and TRBJ1-1, with D unresolved. CDR1 and CDR2 from the germline V gene are MDHEN and SYDVKM. The CDR3 is 11 amino acids. Between the trimmed V and J ends, which lost 7 bases and 1 base, there was a span of 4 bases. The CDR3 DNA is TGTGCCAGCATAGAGAACACTGAAGCTTTCTTT. Translation: CASIENTEAFF. The complete variable domain, with remaining parts taken from reference TRBV28 and TRBJ1-1, reads DVKVTQSSRYLVKRTGEKVFLECVQDMDHENMFWYRQDPGLGLRLIYFSYDVKMKEKGDIPEGYSVSREKKERFSLILESASTNQTSMYLCASIENTEAFFGQGTRLTVV.

J is TRBJ1-5 and V is TRBV2; D gene unclear. The V end lost 8 bases, the J end lost 5 bases, and 13 bases lay between the germline ends. CDR3 size: 13 residues. In germline, CDR1 is SNHLY, CDR2 FYNNEI. CDR3 amino acids: CASGPQQDQPQHF. CDR3 bases: TGTGCCAGCGGGCCCCAGCAAGATCAGCCCCAGCATTTT. The variable domain in full, completed from reference TRBV2 and TRBJ1-5, reads EPEVTQTPSHQVTQMGQEVILRCVPISNHLYFYWYRQILGQKVEFLVSFYNNEISEKSEIFDDQFSVERPDGSNFTLKIRSTKLEDSAMYFCASGPQQDQPQHFGDGTRLSIL.

This chain joins TRBV5-1 and TRBJ1-1, with TRBD1 matching over 9 bases. V lost 4 bases to trimming and J lost 8 bases; unmatched junction nucleotides: 15. The CDR3 contains 16 residues. CDR1 and CDR2 from the germline V gene are SGHRS and YFSETQ. CDR3 region: CASSVARQGGELEAFF. In DNA form, the CDR3 reads TGCGCCAGCAGCGTCGCTAGACAGGGGGGAGAGTTAGAAGCTTTCTTT.

The chain links TRBV14 to TRBJ2-1; 7 nucleotides match TRBD1. Germline CDR1 SGHDN, CDR2 FVKESK. CDR3 length: 18 residues. The trim removed 3 bases at V and 3 bases at J, leaving 14 bases unmatched. The DNA for the CDR3 is TGTGCCAGCAGCCAGGGTACTCCCGGGACAGCCGGCTACAATGAGCAGTTCTTC. Protein product: CASSQGTPGTAGYNEQFF.

V gene TRBV6-1 combines with J gene TRBJ1-2; D possibly corresponds to TRBD1 (5 bases). The V and J ends lost 2 bases and 2 bases respectively, with 9 bases between them. Germline lookup yields CDR1 MNHNS and CDR2 SASEGT. This CDR3 spans 14 amino acids. In DNA, the CDR3 is TGTGCCAGCAGTGAAAGGGGCCAAAACTATGGCTACACCTTC. This sequence encodes CASSERGQNYGYTF.

The chain uses TRBV5-1 and TRBJ2-7; no definite D call. Trimming pared 4 bases from V and 7 bases from J, leaving 15 bases between. The CDR3 is 13 amino acids. Germline lookup yields CDR1 SGHRS and CDR2 YFSETQ. This CDR3 is CASSEALYEEQYF. CDR3 DNA sequence: TGCGCCAGCAGCGAGGCCCTCTACGAAGAGCAGTACTTC.

The gene calls are TRBV6-4 and TRBJ2-2; TRBD2 matches 10 bases. V shed 7 bases and J 5 bases; nucleotides not matched to a gene: 10. The CDR3 totals 16 residues. Germline lookup yields CDR1 MRHNA and CDR2 SNTAGT. The CDR3 is CASKLLAGVETGELFF. The CDR3 coding sequence is TGTGCCAGCAAACTTCTAGCGGGAGTCGAGACCGGGGAGCTGTTTTTT.

The CDR3 DNA is TGTGCCAGCAGCCAACAGGGAAGGATAGGGGAGACCCAGTACTTC. Protein sequence: CASSQQGRIGETQYF. The chain is built from TRBV5-4 and TRBJ2-5, with D possibly TRBD1 on 6 matching bases. Germline V lookup: CDR1 SGHNT, CDR2 YYREEE (reference sequence). Trimming shortened V by 4 bases and J by 5 bases, and 18 bases separated the two germline ends. The CDR3 has 15 residues.

The V gene is TRBV2, the J gene TRBJ2-7; 9 bases are a match to TRBD1. The CDR3 length is 14 residues. Germline lookup yields CDR1 SNHLY and CDR2 FYNNEI. The V gene end was trimmed by 5 bases and the J gene end by 3 bases; junction bases not matched to a gene: 5. In DNA, the CDR3 is TGTGCCAGCAGTCCCGGGACAGGGCGCTACGAGCAGTACTTC. As protein: CASSPGTGRYEQYF.

The chain has TRBV9 and TRBJ2-1; 10 bases agree with TRBD1. CDR1 and CDR2 from the germline V gene are SGDLS and YYNGEE. The ends lost 4 bases at V and 0 bases at J; junction bases unmatched: 7. This CDR3 spans 17 amino acids. Here the CDR3 DNA reads TGTGCCAGCAGCCCCGGACAGGGGGGCAACTCCTACAATGAGCAGTTCTTC. Its protein product is CASSPGQGGNSYNEQFF.

This clone was seen just once. V gene TRBV19 combines with J gene TRBJ2-1; 10 bases are shared with TRBD2. The CDR3 covers 14 residues. CDR1 is LNHDA, CDR2 SQIVND, per germline (reference sequence). Trimming took 4 bases from V and 13 from J; bases not matched to a gene: 10. The CDR3 DNA reads TGTGCCAGTAGTAATGGGCTAGCGGGAGACCCCCAGTTCTTC. Protein sequence: CASSNGLAGDPQFF.

The chain uses TRBV14 and TRBJ2-5; TRBD2 matches 9 bases. The trim removed 1 base at V and 0 bases at J, leaving 9 bases unmatched. This CDR3 is built from 18 residues. Per the germline V gene, CDR1 is SGHDN and CDR2 is FVKESK. Here the CDR3 reads CASSQGGRLAVYQETQYF. Written as DNA, the CDR3 is TGTGCCAGCAGCCAAGGGGGTCGACTAGCGGTGTACCAAGAGACCCAGTACTTC.

The chain combines TRBV30 with TRBJ1-6, with unresolved D. The germline V gene has CDR1 GTSNPN and CDR2 SVGIG (reference sequence). V was clipped by 0 bases and J by 10 bases, with 4 bases between them. The CDR3 spans 11 residues. CDR3 DNA sequence: TGTGCCTGGAGTGTTGGCTCACCCCTCCACTTT. Its translation is CAWSVGSPLHF.

The chain has TRBV5-6 and TRBJ2-3; D possibly corresponds to TRBD2 (7 bases). The CDR3 consists of 15 residues. In germline, CDR1 is SGHDT, CDR2 YYEEEE. V shed 3 bases and J shed 0 bases, with 11 bases lying between them. The CDR3 here is CASSWGGRSTDTQYF. CDR3 sequence (DNA): TGTGCCAGCAGCTGGGGGGGCAGAAGCACAGATACGCAGTATTTT.

This sequence joins TRBV7-2 and TRBJ2-1; a weak D match, TRBD1 (5 bases). The germline V gene has CDR1 SGHTA and CDR2 FQGNSA. This CDR3 comprises 14 residues. The V end lost 5 bases, the J end lost 4 bases, and 12 bases lay between the germline ends. For the CDR3, the DNA is TGTGCCAGCAGCCCCTCTAGGGGATACAATGAGCAGTTCTTC. Amino acid sequence: CASSPSRGYNEQFF.

The chain has TRBV6-6 and TRBJ1-2, with TRBD1 matching over 8 bases. The CDR3 runs to 13 residues. J was trimmed by 6 bases and V by 6 bases; bases with no gene match: 6. CDR1 and CDR2 from the germline V gene are MNHNY and SVGAGI (reference sequence). CDR3 region: CASRKNRGDGYTF. The CDR3 DNA is TGTGCCAGCAGAAAAAACAGGGGGGATGGCTACACCTTC.

The chain uses TRBV19 and TRBJ2-3, with 10 bases fitting TRBD2. Germline CDR1 reads LNHDA; CDR2 reads SQIVND (reference sequence). The V segment lost 4 bases and the J segment 9 bases; nucleotides outside the gene matches: 4. The CDR3 covers 13 residues. The CDR3 sequence: CASSTSGRGTQYF. The CDR3 nucleotides read TGTGCCAGTAGTACTAGCGGGAGAGGCACGCAGTATTTT.

This clone has a handful of counts. The chain employs TRBV5-1 and TRBJ2-1, with D perhaps matching TRBD2 (6 bases). Germline V gene sequence: CDR1 SGHRS, CDR2 YFSETQ. Trimming shortened V by 0 bases and J by 12 bases, and 22 bases separated the two germline ends. The CDR3 contains 16 residues. CDR3 region: CASSLGVPTAGSLQFF. CDR3 sequence (DNA): TGCGCCAGCAGCTTGGGAGTTCCGACGGCGGGGTCATTGCAGTTCTTC.

The chain recombines TRBV5-1 with TRBJ2-1; the match to TRBD1 covers 11 bases. Germline V gives CDR1 SGHRS, CDR2 YFSETQ. The CDR3 loop spans 16 amino acids. Trimming cost V 2 bases and J 4 bases; bases outside gene matches: 5. CDR3 residues: CASSFGGTGGYNEQFF. Written as DNA, the CDR3 is TGCGCCAGCAGCTTTGGGGGGACAGGGGGATACAATGAGCAGTTCTTC. Supplemented by reference TRBV5-1 and TRBJ2-1, the full variable domain reads KAGVTQTPRYLIKTRGQQVTLSCSPISGHRSVSWYQQTPGQGLQFLFEYFSETQRNKGNFPGRFSGRQFSNSRSEMNVSTLELGDSALYLCASSFGGTGGYNEQFFGPGTRLTVL.

In DNA, the CDR3 is TGTGCCAGCAGTGAAGTCCTAGGACAGGGGAACTATGGCTACACCTTC. It yields the protein CASSEVLGQGNYGYTF. The chain combines TRBV6-1 with TRBJ1-2; TRBD1 matches at 9 bases. Trimming at V came to 1 base and at J to 2 bases, leaving 5 bases not matched to a gene. There are 16 residues in the CDR3. Germline loops: CDR1 MNHNS, CDR2 SASEGT.

The chain links TRBV7-9 to TRBJ2-7, with D perhaps matching TRBD2 (6 bases). The germline CDR1 and CDR2 sequences are SEHNR and FQNEAQ (reference sequence). The V and J ends lost 4 bases and 0 bases respectively, with 16 bases between them. The CDR3 has 16 residues. The CDR3 nucleotides are TGTGCCAGCAGCTCCGCGGGGTCCTCACCCTCCTACGAGCAGTACTTC. Protein sequence: CASSSAGSSPSYEQYF.

This rearrangement joins TRBV30 to TRBJ2-5; 8 bases are a match to TRBD2. The V gene's germline CDR1 is GTSNPN and CDR2 SVGIG (reference sequence). The CDR3 runs 13 residues. V lost 5 bases to trimming and J lost 5 bases; unmatched junction nucleotides: 7. The CDR3 region is CAWLTGGSETQYF. The CDR3 DNA reads TGTGCCTGGTTGACGGGAGGGAGTGAGACCCAGTACTTC.

The V and J genes are TRBV18 and TRBJ2-7; D is unclear. The CDR3 spans 15 residues. The germline CDR1 and CDR2 sequences are KGHSH and LQKENI. With 0 bases removed from V and 2 bases from J, the gap between germline ends came to 11 bases. The CDR3 nucleotides are TGTGCCAGCTCACCACCGTCTGCAGGCACCTACGAGCAGTACTTC. Translating it yields CASSPPSAGTYEQYF.

The chain uses TRBV7-2 and TRBJ2-7; 7 bases are a match to TRBD1. The ends lost 5 bases at V and 2 bases at J; junction bases unmatched: 6. The CDR3 covers 14 residues. Per germline, CDR1 SGHTA and CDR2 FQGNSA. The CDR3 loop is CASSTNRGPYEQYF. The CDR3 DNA reads as TGTGCCAGCAGCACGAACAGGGGACCCTACGAGCAGTACTTC.